The text below deals with one TCR beta chain. In the authors' methods: Using reference gene primer amplification, nucleated cell counts were estimated. Using immunoSEQ multiplex PCR, the repertoire was profiled, and TCRdb retains in-frame clones only, with some absent. That table is the source of V, J and clone size, and D and trimming were worked out from the DNA. The data contain approximately 99,000 clones, over 80% of them singletons. The data are from a study of blood T cell repertoires in COVID-19. Study at large: Sources were T cells, B-cell-depleted T cells, or PBMCs; the material itself was cDNA or gDNA.

The germline V gene has CDR1 MNHEY and CDR2 SVGAGI. Trimming left V 7 bases short and J 0 bases short, with 5 bases between. The CDR3 spans 12 residues. This clonotype originated in a man aged 70-80 years with active or convalescent COVID-19. The chain combines TRBV6-5 with TRBJ2-3; no definite D call. Sequencing was done on a sample of peripheral blood. The CDR3 protein is CASTGSTDTQYF. CDR3 in DNA: TGTGCCAGCACCGGGAGCACAGATACGCAGTATTTT.